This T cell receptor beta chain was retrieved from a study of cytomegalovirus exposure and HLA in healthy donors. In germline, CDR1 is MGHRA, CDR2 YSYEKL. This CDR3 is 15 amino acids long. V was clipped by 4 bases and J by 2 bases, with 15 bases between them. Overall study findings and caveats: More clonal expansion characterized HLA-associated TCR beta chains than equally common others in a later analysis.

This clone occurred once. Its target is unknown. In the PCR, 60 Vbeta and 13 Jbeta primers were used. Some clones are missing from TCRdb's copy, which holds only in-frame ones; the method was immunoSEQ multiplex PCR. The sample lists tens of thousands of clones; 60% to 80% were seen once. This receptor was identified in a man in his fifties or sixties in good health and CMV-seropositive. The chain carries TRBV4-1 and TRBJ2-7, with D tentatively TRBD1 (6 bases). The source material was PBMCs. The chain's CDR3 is CASSPEGDVTYEQYF. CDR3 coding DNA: TGCGCCAGCAGCCCTGAGGGGGACGTCACCTACGAGCAGTACTTC.